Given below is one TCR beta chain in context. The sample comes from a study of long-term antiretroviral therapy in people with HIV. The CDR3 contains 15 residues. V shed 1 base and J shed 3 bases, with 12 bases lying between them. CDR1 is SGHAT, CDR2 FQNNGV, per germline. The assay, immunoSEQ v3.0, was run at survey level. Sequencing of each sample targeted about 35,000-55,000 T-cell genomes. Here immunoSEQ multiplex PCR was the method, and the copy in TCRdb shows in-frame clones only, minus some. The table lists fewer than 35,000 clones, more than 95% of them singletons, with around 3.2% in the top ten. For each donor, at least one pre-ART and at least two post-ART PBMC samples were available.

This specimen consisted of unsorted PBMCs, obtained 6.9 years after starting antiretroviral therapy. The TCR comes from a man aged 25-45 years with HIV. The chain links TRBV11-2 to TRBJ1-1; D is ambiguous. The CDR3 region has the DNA TGTGCCAGCAGCTTAGCGCAGTCCCCCTACACTGAAGCTTTCTTT. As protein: CASSLAQSPYTEAFF. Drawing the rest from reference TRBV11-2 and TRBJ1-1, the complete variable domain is EAGVAQSPRYKIIEKRQSVAFWCNPISGHATLYWYQQILGQGPKLLIQFQNNGVVDDSQLPKDRFSAERLKGVDSTLKIQPAKLEDSAVYLCASSLAQSPYTEAFFGQGTRLTVV.